These 20 T cell receptor beta chains originate from one sample sequenced in a study of blood T cell repertoires in COVID-19. Measured with immunoSEQ multiplex PCR; TCRdb has only the in-frame clones, and not every one. The data show 150,000 to 200,000 clones, 76% seen once. Input material: PBMCs or T cells enriched from blood (not recorded which). The receptors come from a woman aged 45-65 years with acute COVID-19.

The rearrangement uses TRBV7-3 and TRBJ1-6; the match to TRBD1 covers 7 bases. V was clipped by 8 bases and J by 10 bases; unmatched bases: 8. The CDR3 runs 13 residues. Germline CDR1 and CDR2: SGHTA and FQGTGA. CDR3 region: CASGRQGGSPLHF. CDR3 nucleotides: TGTGCCAGCGGGAGACAGGGCGGCTCACCCCTCCACTTT.

This chain connects TRBV6-5 to TRBJ2-2; D might be TRBD1 (6 bases). With 2 bases removed from V and 1 base from J, the gap between germline ends came to 8 bases. This CDR3 comprises 15 residues. Per the germline V gene, CDR1 is MNHEY and CDR2 is SVGAGI. The CDR3 spells CASSYEGVNTGELFF. The DNA of the CDR3 is TGTGCCAGCAGTTACGAGGGGGTGAACACCGGGGAGCTGTTTTTT.

The chain has TRBV28 and TRBJ1-5; 7 bases agree with TRBD1. The germline gives CDR1 MDHEN, CDR2 SYDVKM. This CDR3 has 17 amino acids. The trim removed 5 bases at V and 0 bases at J, leaving 10 bases unmatched. CDR3 loop: CASSLRRDSYSNQPQHF. The CDR3 nucleotides are TGTGCCAGCAGTCTCCGGAGGGACAGCTATAGCAATCAGCCCCAGCATTTT. Combining the CDR3 with reference TRBV28 and TRBJ1-5 gives the whole variable domain DVKVTQSSRYLVKRTGEKVFLECVQDMDHENMFWYRQDPGLGLRLIYFSYDVKMKEKGDIPEGYSVSREKKERFSLILESASTNQTSMYLCASSLRRDSYSNQPQHFGDGTRLSIL.

The rearrangement uses TRBV5-1 and TRBJ1-1; possibly TRBD1 for D (5 bases). The CDR3 runs 15 residues. V lost 5 bases to trimming and J lost 5 bases, with 19 bases between them. CDR1 and CDR2 (germline): SGHRS, YFSETQ. CDR3 amino acids: CASSRGLLTGTEAFF. The CDR3 nucleotides read TGCGCCAGCAGTCGGGGACTTTTAACGGGAACTGAAGCTTTCTTT. Drawing the rest from reference TRBV5-1 and TRBJ1-1, the complete variable domain is KAGVTQTPRYLIKTRGQQVTLSCSPISGHRSVSWYQQTPGQGLQFLFEYFSETQRNKGNFPGRFSGRQFSNSRSEMNVSTLELGDSALYLCASSRGLLTGTEAFFGQGTRLTVV.

This clone was detected ten times or more. The chain is built from TRBV7-6 and TRBJ2-3; weak D call: TRBD2 (5 bases). Trimming stripped 4 bases from V and 2 bases from J, with 13 bases between. Germline V gene lookup returns CDR1 SGHVS and CDR2 FNYEAQ. The CDR3 loop spans 15 amino acids. The CDR3 is CASSSTIGVTDTQYF. The CDR3 DNA reads as TGTGCCAGCAGCTCCACGATCGGGGTCACAGATACGCAGTATTTT.

CDR3 sequence reads: CASSLTGTNQPQHF. The CDR3 DNA is TGTGCCAGCAGTCTCACAGGTACTAATCAGCCCCAGCATTTT. V and J are TRBV27 and TRBJ1-5, with D possibly being TRBD1 (5 bases). There are 14 residues in the CDR3. CDR1 is MNHEY, CDR2 SMNVEV, per germline (reference sequence). V lost 5 bases to trimming and J lost 4 bases, with 12 bases between them.

The chain has TRBV27 and TRBJ2-5; TRBD2 matches at 9 bases. The germline CDR1 and CDR2 sequences are MNHEY and SMNVEV (reference sequence). This CDR3 region has 17 residues. The J segment lost 2 bases and the V segment lost 5 bases, leaving 12 bases of the junction unmatched. For the CDR3, the DNA is TGTGCCAGCAGTCCCGAGAAGAGCGGGGGGTATCAAGAGACCCAGTACTTC. Its protein is CASSPEKSGGYQETQYF.

The genes are TRBV4-1 and TRBJ2-5, with 9 bases fitting TRBD2. CDR3 size: 16 residues. Trimming at V came to 0 bases and at J to 1 base, leaving 3 bases not matched to a gene. Germline V CDR1 and CDR2: MGHRA, YSYEKL. CDR3 DNA sequence: TGCGCCAGCAGCCAAGATAGCGGGAGAAGCCAAGAGACCCAGTACTTC. Amino acid sequence: CASSQDSGRSQETQYF.

The V and J genes are TRBV19 and TRBJ1-6; D perhaps matches TRBD1 (6 bases). The germline V gene has CDR1 LNHDA and CDR2 SQIVND (reference sequence). Trimming took 5 bases from V and 0 from J, leaving 11 bases between them. This CDR3 contains 16 residues. CDR3 nucleotides: TGTGCCAGTAGTCCAGGGGTGAGCTCCTATAATTCACCCCTCCACTTT. Translated, it gives CASSPGVSSYNSPLHF.

This clone showed up just once. This chain uses TRBV19 with TRBJ1-1; 9 nucleotides match TRBD1. The CDR3 runs 19 residues. Germline CDR1 and CDR2: LNHDA and SQIVND (reference sequence). Trimming removed 2 bases from V and 4 bases from J; junction bases left unmatched: 17. The CDR3 here is CASSIYRGLQFLGSTEAFF. The CDR3 DNA reads TGTGCCAGTAGTATATACAGGGGGCTTCAGTTTCTGGGGAGCACTGAAGCTTTCTTT. Complete variable domain (other parts from reference TRBV19 and TRBJ1-1): DGGITQSPKYLFRKEGQNVTLSCEQNLNHDAMYWYRQDPGQGLRLIYYSQIVNDFQKGDIAEGYSVSREKKESFPLTVTSAQKNPTAFYLCASSIYRGLQFLGSTEAFFGQGTRLTVV.

This clone was detected once. The chain is built from TRBV9 and TRBJ1-1; D is ambiguous. This CDR3 region has 14 residues. CDR1 is SGDLS, CDR2 YYNGEE, per germline. V shed 1 base and J shed 3 bases, with 10 bases lying between them. The CDR3 loop is CASSVSLEHTEAFF. The CDR3 DNA reads as TGTGCCAGCAGCGTATCTCTCGAGCACACTGAAGCTTTCTTT.

DNA for the CDR3: TGTGCCATCAGTCCCGGGACTAGCGGGGGTATCGGCAATGAGCAGTTCTTC. Protein product: CAISPGTSGGIGNEQFF. The chain links TRBV10-3 to TRBJ2-1; 14 bases match TRBD2. Germline V gene data show CDR1 as ENHRY and CDR2 as SYGVKD. The CDR3 length is 17 residues. The trim removed 5 bases at V and 6 bases at J, leaving 9 bases unmatched.

The chain combines TRBV10-1 with TRBJ1-3; 9 nucleotides align to TRBD1. V was clipped by 6 bases and J by 0 bases; unmatched bases: 3. CDR1 and CDR2 from the germline V gene are WNHNN and SYGVQD (reference sequence). This CDR3 region has 15 residues. CDR3 region: CASRGQGRSGNTIYF. CDR3 DNA: TGCGCCAGCAGGGGACAGGGTCGCTCTGGAAACACCATATATTTT.

The chain has TRBV10-3 and TRBJ2-3, with TRBD2 identical over 12 bases. CDR1 ENHRY and CDR2 SYGVKD come from the germline V gene. The CDR3 has 15 residues. V trimming: 6 bases; J trimming: 6 bases; junction bases outside the gene matches: 7. CDR3 nucleotide sequence: TGTGCCATCAGCTCACTAGCGGGGGGAGGGGATACGCAGTATTTT. Protein sequence: CAISSLAGGGDTQYF.

This clone has a single count. This sequence joins TRBV18 and TRBJ2-1, with 9 bases identical to TRBD1. The CDR3 runs 17 residues. Germline loops: CDR1 KGHSH, CDR2 LQKENI. V was clipped by 6 bases and J by 9 bases; unmatched bases: 18. CDR3 nucleotide sequence: TGTGCCAGCTCCCCTATGGAGGTGGGACAGGGTCATACTGAGCAGTTCTTC. Translating it yields CASSPMEVGQGHTEQFF.

This chain connects TRBV5-6 to TRBJ2-1; D ambiguous. CDR1 SGHDT and CDR2 YYEEEE come from the germline V gene. The CDR3 has 11 residues. V gave up 5 bases and J gave up 9 bases, with 9 bases separating them. CDR3 in amino acids: CASSIRGEQFF. The CDR3 DNA reads as TGTGCCAGCAGTATCAGAGGTGAGCAGTTCTTC.

This clone was detected once. The gene calls are TRBV2 and TRBJ1-1; 7 nucleotides align to TRBD1. The CDR3 sequence is 13 residues long. The trim removed 6 bases at V and 8 bases at J, leaving 9 bases unmatched. Germline values: CDR1 SNHLY, CDR2 FYNNEI. For the CDR3, the DNA is TGTGCCAGCAGGCAACAGGGGTTCCGAGAAGCTTTCTTT. Protein: CASRQQGFREAFF. The variable domain in full, with the rest retrieved from reference TRBV2 and TRBJ1-1, is EPEVTQTPSHQVTQMGQEVILRCVPISNHLYFYWYRQILGQKVEFLVSFYNNEISEKSEIFDDQFSVERPDGSNFTLKIRSTKLEDSAMYFCASRQQGFREAFFGQGTRLTVV.

This clone was counted between two and nine times. This chain links TRBV7-2 with TRBJ2-2; no definite D call. Between the trimmed V and J ends, which lost 0 bases and 4 bases, there was a span of 6 bases. The CDR3 has 14 amino acids. Germline V CDR1 and CDR2: SGHTA, FQGNSA. The CDR3 here is CASSLAGPTGELFF. For the CDR3, the DNA is TGTGCCAGCAGCTTAGCGGGCCCCACCGGGGAGCTGTTTTTT.

In the case of this clone: A read error may produce the germline difference seen at one junction end. V usage is TRBV5-8 and J usage is TRBJ2-1, with 10 bases identical to TRBD2. Germline V gene data show CDR1 as SGHTS and CDR2 as YDEGEE. The CDR3 is made up of 15 amino acids. CDR3 protein: CASRLASGGAHEQFF. DNA of the CDR3: TGTGCCAGCAGATTGGCCAGCGGGGGGGCCCATGAGCAGTTCTTC.

This chain connects TRBV5-4 to TRBJ2-2, with D tentatively TRBD2 (6 bases). CDR3 length: 13 residues. Germline CDR1 and CDR2: SGHNT and YYREEE (reference sequence). V gave up 1 base and J gave up 11 bases, with 12 bases separating them. As DNA, the CDR3 is TGTGCCAGCAGCTTGAAAGAGGAGGGAGAGCTGTTTTTT. Amino acid sequence: CASSLKEEGELFF.